This passage covers 31 T cell receptor beta chains from one sample sequenced in a study of vaccination and CD4 T cells after COVID-19. Cultured CD4+ T-cell DNA underwent Oncomine TCR Beta short-read sequencing. TCRdb processed the PCR reads anew with MiXCR; each CDR3 protein has one entry. The top ten clones hold under 4.5% of a sample with about 19,000 distinct CDR3 sequences, around 48% of them seen once. These receptors' antigens are unknown. Documented treatment: 10-day PBMC culture with coronavirus spike peptide pools or control peptides (ViraFEST assay). Sequenced material: CD4+ T cells from blood, cultured in vitro. These receptors all come from a human donor who had recovered from COVID-19.

The sample holds a few counts of this clonotype. The chain links TRBV7-2 to TRBJ2-2; the match to TRBD1 covers 7 bases. The germline CDR1 and CDR2 sequences are SGHTA and FQGNSA. The CDR3 is 16 residues long. V dropped 5 bases and J dropped 0; count of bases not matched to a gene: 6. CDR3 amino acids: CASSRQGSANTGELFF. The CDR3 nucleotides read TGTGCCAGCAGCAGACAGGGCTCGGCGAACACCGGGGAGCTGTTTTTT.

The chain combines TRBV2 with TRBJ1-2, with 10 positions matching TRBD1. CDR3 length equals 16 residues. V trimming: 8 bases; J trimming: 7 bases; junction bases outside the gene matches: 16. Germline CDR1 reads SNHLY; CDR2 reads FYNNEI. CDR3 bases: TGTGCCAGCGTTTCGACAGGGGGCGTGGGTAGGGGTGGCTACACCTTC. Its protein product is CASVSTGGVGRGGYTF.

The rearrangement uses TRBV30 and TRBJ1-2, with 8 bases identical to TRBD1. Germline CDR1 reads GTSNPN; CDR2 reads SVGIG (reference sequence). V shed 5 bases, J shed 4 bases, and the junction held 6 bases outside the gene matches. This CDR3 is built from 13 residues. CDR3 in DNA: TGTGCCTGGGGCAGGGGGCTCGTCTATGGCTACACCTTC. Its protein product is CAWGRGLVYGYTF.

This chain links TRBV20-1 with TRBJ2-3, with 9 nucleotides matching TRBD1. This CDR3 contains 15 residues. Trimming took 4 bases from V and 4 from J; bases not matched to a gene: 9. Germline V gives CDR1 DFQATT, CDR2 SNEGSKA (reference sequence). This CDR3 is CSATLYRGLADTQYF. The CDR3 nucleotides are TGCAGTGCTACACTTTACAGGGGGCTCGCAGATACGCAGTATTTT.

This clonotype has more than one count but fewer than ten. V and J are TRBV6-5 and TRBJ1-2; 10 nucleotides match TRBD1. The CDR3 runs 14 residues. From germline, CDR1 is MNHEY and CDR2 SVGAGI. J gave up 13 bases and V 0 bases, and 8 bases lay outside the gene matches. As DNA, the CDR3 is TGTGCCAGCAGTTACTCTAATCGTAGACAGGGGGCCACCTTC. Protein: CASSYSNRRQGATF.

The chain uses TRBV7-8 and TRBJ2-1; 14 positions match TRBD2. V dropped 2 bases and J dropped 9; count of bases not matched to a gene: 3. Germline V gene lookup returns CDR1 SGHVS and CDR2 FQNEAQ. The CDR3 is 15 residues long. DNA for the CDR3: TGTGCCAGCAGCTTATTGACTAGCGGGAGGGCTGAGCAGTTCTTC. This sequence encodes CASSLLTSGRAEQFF.

This clonotype was observed a few times. This chain joins TRBV6-2 or TRBV6-3 and TRBJ2-3; no definite D call. Germline CDR1 is MNHEY and CDR2 is SVGEGT. This CDR3 comprises 12 residues. Trimming took 8 bases from V and 7 from J, leaving 13 bases between them. The CDR3 DNA sequence: TGTGCCAGCTCCTTAGGCGTACATACGCAGTATTTT. It translates to CASSLGVHTQYF.

This clonotype has a single count. The rearrangement joins TRBV28 to TRBJ1-1; D is unresolved. Trimming cost V 5 bases and J 0 bases, with 22 bases left between them. This CDR3 region has 18 residues. CDR1 is MDHEN and CDR2 is SYDVKM in the germline V gene. Here the CDR3 reads CASSPPTGAPGMNTEAFF. The CDR3 bases are TGTGCCAGCAGTCCTCCCACGGGCGCTCCCGGGATGAACACTGAAGCTTTCTTT.

The chain recombines TRBV28 with TRBJ2-2, with D maybe TRBD1 (5 bases). CDR1 and CDR2 from the germline V gene are MDHEN and SYDVKM. The CDR3 has 15 amino acids. The V gene lost 5 bases and the J gene lost 1 base, with 11 bases spanning the gap. The CDR3 sequence: CASSRGGLNTGELFF. For the CDR3, the DNA is TGTGCCAGCAGTAGGGGTGGATTGAACACCGGGGAGCTGTTTTTT.

This chain links TRBV7-2 with TRBJ2-7, with D possibly TRBD2 on 7 matching bases. This CDR3 comprises 14 residues. CDR1 is SGHTA and CDR2 is FQGNSA in the germline V gene. Between the trimmed V and J ends, which lost 5 bases and 7 bases, there was a span of 18 bases. The CDR3 sequence: CASSRLAGGREQYF. CDR3 sequence (DNA): TGTGCCAGCAGCCGATTAGCCGGGGGGCGGGAGCAGTACTTC.

This clonotype turned up a few times. The V call is TRBV7-2, the J call TRBJ2-1, with D uncertain. Germline V gene data show CDR1 as SGHTA and CDR2 as FQGNSA. The CDR3 covers 13 residues. V lost 3 bases, J lost 5 bases, and 8 bases lay in between. CDR3 in amino acids: CASSLRRDNEQFF. Written as DNA, the CDR3 is TGTGCCAGCAGCTTGCGTCGGGACAATGAGCAGTTCTTC. Full variable domain (missing parts from reference TRBV7-2 and TRBJ2-1): GAGVSQSPSNKVTEKGKDVELRCDPISGHTALYWYRQSLGQGLEFLIYFQGNSAPDKSGLPSDRFSAERTGGSVSTLTIQRTQQEDSAVYLCASSLRRDNEQFFGPGTRLTVL.

A few counts support this clonotype. The V gene is TRBV7-9, the J gene TRBJ1-2; tentatively, D is TRBD1 (6 bases). The germline V gene has CDR1 SEHNR and CDR2 FQNEAQ (reference sequence). The CDR3 runs to 15 residues. Trimming removed 4 bases at V and 3 bases at J, with 15 bases between. The CDR3 region is CASSYGRGSYYGYTF. DNA of the CDR3: TGTGCCAGCAGCTATGGCAGGGGAAGCTACTATGGCTACACCTTC.

In this sample, this clonotype turned up once. The chain combines TRBV29-1 with TRBJ1-3; 9 nucleotides line up with TRBD1. The CDR3 is made up of 13 amino acids. From germline, CDR1 is SQVTM and CDR2 ANQGSEA. V dropped 6 bases and J dropped 4; count of bases not matched to a gene: 4. CDR3: CSVGQGTGNTIYF. Written as DNA, the CDR3 is TGCAGCGTGGGACAGGGTACCGGAAACACCATATATTTT. Full variable domain (remainder filled in from reference TRBV29-1 and TRBJ1-3): SAVISQKPSRDICQRGTSLTIQCQVDSQVTMMFWYRQQPGQSLTLIATANQGSEATYESGFVIDKFPISRPNLTFSTLTVSNMSPEDSSIYLCSVGQGTGNTIYFGEGSWLTVV.

This clonotype was observed a handful of times. The CDR3 sequence: CASSLFVARSTEAFF. Written as DNA, the CDR3 is TGTGCCAGCAGTTTATTCGTAGCCAGGTCAACTGAAGCTTTCTTT. The gene calls are TRBV28 and TRBJ1-1; D is uncertain. The CDR3 sequence is 15 residues long. V lost 1 base and J lost 5, with 14 bases in between. Germline CDR1 MDHEN, CDR2 SYDVKM.

The chain recombines TRBV6-2 or TRBV6-3 with TRBJ2-5; 9 bases are a match to TRBD2. After removal of 5 bases from V and 4 bases from J, the junction contained 11 bases not matched to a gene. The CDR3 is 16 amino acids. Germline values: CDR1 MNHEY, CDR2 SVGEGT. The CDR3 DNA sequence: TGTGCCAGCAGTCCCGGATTGACTAGCGGAGGAGAGACCCAGTACTTC. Translated: CASSPGLTSGGETQYF.

The sample holds a few counts of this clonotype. The chain recombines TRBV20-1 with TRBJ2-7, with D possibly being TRBD2 (5 bases). Trimming removed 3 bases at V and 5 bases at J, with 14 bases between. CDR1 and CDR2 from the germline V gene are DFQATT and SNEGSKA (reference sequence). This CDR3 has 13 residues. For the CDR3, the DNA is TGCAGTGCTAGCGCTGTTCGGGGAAACGAGCAGTACTTC. Protein sequence: CSASAVRGNEQYF.

The CDR3 reads CSARGLNQPQHF. In DNA form, the CDR3 reads TGCAGTGCTAGGGGCCTCAATCAGCCCCAGCATTTT. The V call is TRBV20-1, the J call TRBJ1-5; D is unresolved. CDR3 length equals 12 residues. CDR1 is DFQATT, CDR2 SNEGSKA, per germline (reference sequence). V lost 3 bases and J lost 3, with 6 bases in between.

The chain combines TRBV7-9 with TRBJ1-5; TRBD1 is a possible D gene (6 bases). This CDR3 contains 13 residues. The V end lost 7 bases, the J end lost 5 bases, and 12 bases lay between the germline ends. Germline-derived CDR1 and CDR2 are SEHNR and FQNEAQ (reference sequence). The CDR3 is CASTGDTHQPQHF. The CDR3 coding sequence is TGTGCCAGCACGGGGGACACCCATCAGCCCCAGCATTTT.

The chain links TRBV7-2 to TRBJ2-7, with D tentatively TRBD1 (7 bases). Germline V gene lookup returns CDR1 SGHTA and CDR2 FQGNSA. This CDR3 has 15 residues. V was cut by 8 bases and J by 3 bases, with 20 bases left in between. CDR3 sequence reads: CASAQGGGGFYEQYF. In DNA, the CDR3 is TGTGCCAGCGCCCAAGGTGGAGGGGGCTTCTACGAGCAGTACTTC.

The chain uses TRBV6-5 and TRBJ1-1; D is possibly TRBD1 (5 bases). The CDR3 consists of 15 residues. Germline CDR1 MNHEY, CDR2 SVGAGI. V was pared by 0 bases and J by 4 bases, with 12 bases between. The CDR3 sequence is CASSYSSWGGTEAFF. CDR3 in DNA: TGTGCCAGCAGTTACTCGAGTTGGGGGGGCACTGAAGCTTTCTTT.

The CDR3 DNA sequence: TGTGCCAGCAGCTTGGCAGCCTCCGGCGGAGGTGGCTACACCTTC. Its translation is CASSLAASGGGGYTF. The chain combines TRBV5-4 with TRBJ1-2; D ambiguous. V was cut by 0 bases and J by 7 bases, with 16 bases left in between. CDR1 is SGHNT and CDR2 is YYREEE in the germline V gene (reference sequence). This CDR3 contains 15 residues. Based on the CDR3 plus reference TRBV5-4 and TRBJ1-2, the full variable domain is ETGVTQSPTHLIKTRGQQVTLRCSSQSGHNTVSWYQQALGQGPQFIFQYYREEENGRGNFPPRFSGLQFPNYSSELNVNALELDDSALYLCASSLAASGGGGYTFGSGTRLTVV.

V usage is TRBV7-8 and J usage is TRBJ2-1; D unclear. Germline assignment: CDR1 SGHVS and CDR2 FQNEAQ. The CDR3 loop spans 13 amino acids. V lost 1 base to trimming and J lost 6 bases, with 7 bases between them. CDR3 bases: TGTGCCAGCAGCTTAGTACCACCCAATGAGCAGTTCTTC. Translated: CASSLVPPNEQFF.

This chain joins TRBV15 and TRBJ1-2, with D hard to call. Per the germline V gene, CDR1 is LNHNV and CDR2 is YYDKDF (reference sequence). This CDR3 has 13 residues. The ends were cut back, 0 bases at V and 2 bases at J, with 4 bases in the middle. CDR3 loop: CATSRDRNYGYTF. DNA for the CDR3: TGTGCCACCAGCAGAGACAGGAACTATGGCTACACCTTC.

The chain is built from TRBV15 and TRBJ1-1; TRBD1 agrees at 8 bases. Germline values: CDR1 LNHNV, CDR2 YYDKDF (reference sequence). V was clipped by 5 bases and J by 8 bases; unmatched bases: 7. The CDR3 loop spans 13 amino acids. The CDR3 region has the DNA TGTGCCACCAGCGGCAGTCGGACAGGGGAAGCTTTCTTT. This sequence encodes CATSGSRTGEAFF.

V and J are TRBV19 and TRBJ2-1; TRBD2 aligns across 13 bases. V trimming: 1 base; J trimming: 12 bases; junction bases outside the gene matches: 9. CDR1 is LNHDA and CDR2 is SQIVND in the germline V gene (reference sequence). The CDR3 extends over 16 amino acids. CDR3 sequence: CASSIGGLAGTIGQFF. The DNA of the CDR3 is TGTGCCAGTAGTATAGGGGGACTAGCGGGGACAATCGGGCAGTTCTTC.

In its sample, this clonotype was seen a few times. The V gene is TRBV19, the J gene TRBJ1-5, with a possible D match to TRBD1 (5 bases). The CDR3 totals 14 residues. V lost 7 bases and J 2 bases, leaving 12 bases between the germline ends. Germline CDR1 and CDR2: LNHDA and SQIVND (reference sequence). CDR3 bases: TGTGCCAGTAATGGGGCGTATGGCAATCAGCCCCAGCATTTT. Encoded protein: CASNGAYGNQPQHF.

The V call is TRBV20-1, the J call TRBJ2-4; 7 bases line up with TRBD2. The CDR3 runs 15 residues. The ends lost 3 bases at V and 0 bases at J; junction bases unmatched: 5. The V gene's germline CDR1 is DFQATT and CDR2 SNEGSKA (reference sequence). CDR3 residues: CSARQLALAKNIQYF. The CDR3 nucleotides are TGCAGTGCTAGGCAACTAGCGTTAGCCAAAAACATTCAGTACTTC.

V gene TRBV11-2 combines with J gene TRBJ2-1, with D hard to call. Germline CDR1 is SGHAT and CDR2 is FQNNGV. The CDR3 totals 16 residues. V lost 5 bases to trimming and J lost 0 bases, with 14 bases between them. Written as DNA, the CDR3 is TGTGCCAGCAGCCAGCTGGCGGCTCGCTCCTACAATGAGCAGTTCTTC. Translation gives CASSQLAARSYNEQFF.

The chain combines TRBV25-1 with TRBJ1-2; unclear D gene. V dropped 1 base and J dropped 1 base, with 7 bases sitting between them. CDR1 is MGHDK and CDR2 is SYGVNS in the germline V gene. The CDR3 contains 14 residues. DNA of the CDR3: TGTGCCAGCAGTGAATTGGACCTTAACTATGGCTACACCTTC. Translating it yields CASSELDLNYGYTF.

In this sample, this clonotype turned up a few times. The chain has TRBV2 and TRBJ1-6; no clear D gene. V was pared by 3 bases and J by 9 bases, with 6 bases between. This CDR3 spans 12 amino acids. Germline CDR1 reads SNHLY; CDR2 reads FYNNEI. For the CDR3, the DNA is TGTGCCAGCAGTGAGGGCGGTTCACCCCTCCACTTT. Its protein product is CASSEGGSPLHF.

V gene TRBV6-5 combines with J gene TRBJ2-1, with D possibly TRBD2 on 7 matching bases. There are 13 residues in the CDR3. Germline values: CDR1 MNHEY, CDR2 SVGAGI. Trimming left V 2 bases short and J 8 bases short, with 10 bases between. CDR3: CASSYRGADEQFF. For the CDR3, the DNA is TGTGCCAGCAGTTACCGGGGGGCCGATGAGCAGTTCTTC.